These T cell receptor beta chains were read from a single sample in a study of Ad26.COV2.S vaccination and SARS-CoV-2 variants. Produced via immunoSEQ multiplex PCR; TCRdb's table is partial and in-frame only. The table has some 190,000 clones, 87% seen once. This specimen was peripheral blood, taken after recovery from COVID-19. Source of these receptors: a human donor who had recovered from COVID-19. Both conserved end residues are part of each CDR3. The D gene is left open where the match is weak. Clone size is stated in some rows and not others, as once, few, many or a class when expanded.

clone size,D gene,J gene,V gene,CDR3 DNA,CDR3 protein
-,-,TRBJ1-6,TRBV4-1,TGCGCCAGCCTTACCCCTGCAGGGGCATATGATTCACCCCTCCACTTT,CASLTPAGAYDSPLHF
-,-,TRBJ2-5,TRBV7-8,TGTGCCAGCAGCTTTGGGGTAGGGGGAGAGACCCAGTACTTC,CASSFGVGGETQYF
-,-,TRBJ2-5,TRBV12-3/TRBV12-4,TGTGCCAGCAGTTTGTTGGCGGGAGAGACCCAGTACTTC,CASSLLAGETQYF
once,-,TRBJ2-7,TRBV4-1,TGCGCCAGCAGCCAACAGGGTTATAGCTCCTACGAGCAGTACTTC,CASSQQGYSSYEQYF
-,-,TRBJ2-3,TRBV3-1/TRBV3-2,TGTGCCAGCAGCCAACAATCCACAGATACGCAGTATTTT,CASSQQSTDTQYF
few,-,TRBJ1-1,TRBV5-6,TGTGCCAGCAGCCTTCGAGGGAACACTGAAGCTTTCTTT,CASSLRGNTEAFF
-,-,TRBJ2-7,TRBV5-6,TGTGCCAGCAGCTTTCTTTCAGGGGTCTACGAGCAGTACTTC,CASSFLSGVYEQYF
-,TRBD1,TRBJ2-7,TRBV5-6,TGTGCCAGCAGCCGCGGGACAGGCCTCTACGAGCAGTACTTC,CASSRGTGLYEQYF
few,-,TRBJ2-4,TRBV6-6,TGTGCCAGCGCCATGTCGAACATTCAGTACTTC,CASAMSNIQYF
once,-,TRBJ1-4,TRBV19,TGTGCCAGTAGCCTTACTAGGACCCCCGGGACGAGAGGTGAAAAACTGTTTTTT,CASSLTRTPGTRGEKLFF
few,TRBD2,TRBJ2-3,TRBV2,TGTGCCAGCAGTCGGACTAGCGGTTTCACAGATACGCAGTATTTT,CASSRTSGFTDTQYF
-,-,TRBJ1-3,TRBV12-3/TRBV12-4,TGTGCCAGCGCAGACAGCTCTGGAAACACCATATATTTT,CASADSSGNTIYF
-,-,TRBJ1-1,TRBV28,TGTGCCAGCAGGATAAAAGGAAGAACAGCTTTCTTT,CASRIKGRTAFF
-,-,TRBJ2-1,TRBV15,TGTGCCACCAGCAAACGGAGGGTGAGTGAGCAGTTCTTC,CATSKRRVSEQFF
-,-,TRBJ2-7,TRBV20-1,TGCAGTGCTAGTAGAGTACCGGGACAACCTTCTTACGAGCAGTACTTC,CSASRVPGQPSYEQYF
-,-,TRBJ1-5,TRBV6-2/TRBV6-3,TGTGCCAGCAGTTATATGTATCAGCCCCAGCATTTT,CASSYMYQPQHF
-,-,TRBJ1-5,TRBV27,TGTGCCAGCAGCACCGGGGGAGGGTCCGATATGTCCCAGCATTTT,CASSTGGGSDMSQHF
few,TRBD1,TRBJ2-4,TRBV30,TGTGCCTGGAGGATCCCGACAGGGGGAATGAACATTCAGTACTTC,CAWRIPTGGMNIQYF
-,-,TRBJ2-7,TRBV27,TGTGCCAGCAGTTTTGGGAGTGAGCAGTACTTC,CASSFGSEQYF
-,-,TRBJ1-1,TRBV28,TGTGCCAGCAGTTCCCCTTGGGCCCTAAACACTGAAGCTTTCTTT,CASSSPWALNTEAFF
-,TRBD1,TRBJ1-5,TRBV27,TGTGCCAGCAGCCCCGGACAGGGGAATCAGCCCCAGCATTTT,CASSPGQGNQPQHF
-,-,TRBJ1-4,TRBV25-1,TGTGCCAGCATGTCGGGGCATGAAAAACTGTTTTTT,CASMSGHEKLFF
-,TRBD1,TRBJ2-3,TRBV5-8,TGTGCCAGCAGCTTGGAGGGACAGGGAACAGATACGCAGTATTTT,CASSLEGQGTDTQYF
-,TRBD2,TRBJ2-3,TRBV6-1,TGTGCCAGCACTGAAGTAGCGGGGGGGACAGATACGCAGTATTTT,CASTEVAGGTDTQYF
-,-,TRBJ1-4,TRBV21-1,TGTGCCAGCAGCATGCGGGATGAAAAACTGTTTTTT,CASSMRDEKLFF
-,TRBD1,TRBJ1-1,TRBV3-1/TRBV3-2,TGTGCCAGCAGCCGGACAGGGTTGAACACTGAAGCTTTCTTT,CASSRTGLNTEAFF
once,-,TRBJ2-3,TRBV7-2,TGTGCCAGCAGCTTCAAAACTGGGGATACGCAGTATTTT,CASSFKTGDTQYF
-,-,TRBJ2-6,TRBV29-1,TGCAGCGTTGAAGTTCCAGGGGCCAACGTCCTGACTTTC,CSVEVPGANVLTF
many,-,TRBJ1-2,TRBV7-9,TGTGCCAGCAGCTTAGCTGGGGGGGCCTCTGGCTACACCTTC,CASSLAGGASGYTF
-,TRBD2,TRBJ2-3,TRBV7-8,TGTGCCAGCAGCCAGGGACTAGCGGGGGGGCAAGATACGCAGTATTTT,CASSQGLAGGQDTQYF
-,-,TRBJ1-5,TRBV2,TGTGCCAGCAGCGCCACAGGGCCGTATAGCAATCAGCCCCAGCATTTT,CASSATGPYSNQPQHF
-,-,TRBJ2-3,TRBV25-1,TGTGCCAGCAGCTCGTGGGGAGATACGCAGTATTTT,CASSSWGDTQYF
once,TRBD2,TRBJ2-7,TRBV7-6,TGTGCCAACCTAGCGGGGGGGCCCTACGAGCAGTACTTC,CANLAGGPYEQYF
-,-,TRBJ2-7,TRBV5-1,TGCGCCAGCAGCTTGGTTTCCGGCTACGAGCAGTACTTC,CASSLVSGYEQYF
-,-,TRBJ2-5,TRBV7-2,TGTGCCAGCAGCCCGATGAGGGGGGGGCCGTACCAAGAGACCCAGTACTTC,CASSPMRGGPYQETQYF
-,-,TRBJ2-2,TRBV19,TGTGCCAGTAAGGACTTCCTTGGGGAGCTGTTTTTT,CASKDFLGELFF
few,-,TRBJ1-2,TRBV5-4,TGTGCCAGCTATCCAGGGGAGGGGAGGCATGGCTACACCTTC,CASYPGEGRHGYTF
once,-,TRBJ2-7,TRBV6-6,TGTGCCAGCAGTTACTCAGTCCTCTACGAGCAGTACTTC,CASSYSVLYEQYF